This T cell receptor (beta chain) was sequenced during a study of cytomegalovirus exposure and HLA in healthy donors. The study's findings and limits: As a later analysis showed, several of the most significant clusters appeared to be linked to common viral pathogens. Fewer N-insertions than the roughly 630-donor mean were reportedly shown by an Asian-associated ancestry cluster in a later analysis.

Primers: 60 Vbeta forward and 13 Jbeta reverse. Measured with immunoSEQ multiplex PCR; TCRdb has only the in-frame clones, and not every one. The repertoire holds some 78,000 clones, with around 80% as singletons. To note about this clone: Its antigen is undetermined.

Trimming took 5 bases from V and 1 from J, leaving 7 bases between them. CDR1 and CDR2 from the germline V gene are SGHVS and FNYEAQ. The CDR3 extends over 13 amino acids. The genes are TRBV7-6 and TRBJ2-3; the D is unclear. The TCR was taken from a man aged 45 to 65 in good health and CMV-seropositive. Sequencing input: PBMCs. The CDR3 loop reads CASSLSGTDTQYF. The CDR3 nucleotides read TGTGCCAGCAGCCTCTCGGGCACAGATACGCAGTATTTT.